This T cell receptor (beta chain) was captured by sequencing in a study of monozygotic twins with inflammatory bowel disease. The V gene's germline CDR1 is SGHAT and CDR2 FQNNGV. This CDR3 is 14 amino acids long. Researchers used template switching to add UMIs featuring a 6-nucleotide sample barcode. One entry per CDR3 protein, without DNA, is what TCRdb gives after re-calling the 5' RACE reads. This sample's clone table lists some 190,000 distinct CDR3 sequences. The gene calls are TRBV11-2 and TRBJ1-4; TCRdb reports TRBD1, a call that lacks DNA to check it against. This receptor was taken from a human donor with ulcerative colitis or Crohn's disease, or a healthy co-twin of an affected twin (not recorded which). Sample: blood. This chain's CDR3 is CASRLDRGREKLFF.